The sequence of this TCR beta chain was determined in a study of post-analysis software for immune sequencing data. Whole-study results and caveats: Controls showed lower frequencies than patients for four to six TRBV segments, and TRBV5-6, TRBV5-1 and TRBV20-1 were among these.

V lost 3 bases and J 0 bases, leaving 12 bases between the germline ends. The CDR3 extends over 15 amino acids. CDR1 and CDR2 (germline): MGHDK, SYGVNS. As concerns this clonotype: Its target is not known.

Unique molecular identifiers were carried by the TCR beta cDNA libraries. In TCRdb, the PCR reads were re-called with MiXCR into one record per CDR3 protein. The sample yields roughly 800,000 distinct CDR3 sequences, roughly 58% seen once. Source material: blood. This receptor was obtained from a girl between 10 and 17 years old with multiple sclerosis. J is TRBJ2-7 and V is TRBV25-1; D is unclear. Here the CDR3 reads CASSDLGGSSYEQYF. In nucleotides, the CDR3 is TGTGCCAGCAGTGATCTCGGCGGAAGCTCCTACGAGCAGTACTTC.